These 25 T cell receptor beta chains originate from one sample sequenced in a study of T cell repertoires in cytomegalovirus infection. Each CDR3 protein gets one entry after TCRdb re-called the reads with MiXCR. The table shows approximately 400,000 distinct CDR3 sequences, with about 33% occurring only once. Input material: PBMCs. Receptors were obtained from a human donor in good health (CMV status not recorded). Some clones in this sample may be carry-over from other donors' samples.

Comments on this clonotype: The junction departs from the called germline gene at one end, perhaps through a read error. The chain recombines TRBV10-2 with TRBJ2-3; D may correspond to TRBD1 or TRBD2 (5 bases each). Germline assignment: CDR1 WSHSY and CDR2 SAAADI. This CDR3 region has 18 residues. The CDR3 spells CTSSESGQLRYSSDTQYF. CDR3 sequence (DNA): TGCACCAGCAGTGAGTCGGGGCAGCTCAGATATTCTTCAGATACGCAGTATTTT.

This chain links TRBV12-3 or TRBV12-4 with TRBJ2-3; 9 bases are shared with TRBD1. V was pared by 4 bases and J by 3 bases, with 5 bases of the junction left unmatched. The CDR3 sequence is 15 residues long. Here the CDR3 reads CASSYDRGITDTQYF. For the CDR3, the DNA is TGTGCCAGCAGTTATGACAGGGGGATAACAGATACGCAGTATTTT.

J is TRBJ1-5 and V is TRBV7-4; 9 bases map to TRBD1. Germline lookup yields CDR1 SGHVT and CDR2 SQSDAQ. After removal of 5 bases from V and 2 bases from J, the junction contained 10 bases not matched to a gene. CDR3 length: 17 amino acids. The CDR3 sequence is CASSRWTGVGGNQPQHF. CDR3 DNA: TGTGCCAGCAGCAGATGGACAGGGGTGGGGGGCAATCAGCCCCAGCATTTT.

Of note for this clonotype: Just one base apart from a much larger clone, this may be a read error. The CDR3 carries no conserved terminal phenylalanine or tryptophan, so it likely arises from a read error. The rearrangement links TRBV19 to TRBJ1-5; D ambiguous. The CDR3 is 14 amino acids. V gave up 5 bases and J gave up 2 bases, with 10 bases separating them. Germline assignment: CDR1 LNHDA and CDR2 SQIVND (reference sequence). The CDR3 sequence: CASSVGGGNQPQHL. The CDR3 nucleotides read TGTGCCAGTAGTGTTGGAGGTGGCAATCAGCCCCAGCATTTG.

Details on this clonotype: A clone one base away is much larger, so this may be a read error. The conserved phenylalanine or tryptophan is not found at the CDR3 terminus, so this likely reflects a read error. The chain couples TRBV11-2 to TRBJ2-3; no clear D gene. Trimming took off 5 bases at V and 0 bases at J, with 9 bases between the two ends. The germline V gene encodes CDR1 SGHAT and CDR2 FQNNGV. This CDR3 spans 14 amino acids. CDR3 nucleotides: TGTGCCAGCAGCCTGCTTATCAGCACAGATACGCAGTATTGT. It codes for CASSLLISTDTQYC.

The table lists this clonotype with many counts. The chain couples TRBV6-2 or TRBV6-3 to TRBJ1-5; D is unclear. Germline V gene sequence: CDR1 MNHEY, CDR2 SVGEGT. V was shortened by 4 bases and J by 0 bases, with 10 bases between the two germline ends. The CDR3 is 15 amino acids. This CDR3 reads CASSSRDHSNQPQHF. Written as DNA, the CDR3 is TGTGCCAGCAGTTCTCGAGACCATAGCAATCAGCCCCAGCATTTT.

V usage is TRBV6-2 or TRBV6-3 and J usage is TRBJ2-3, with 10 bases lining up with TRBD2. CDR1 is MNHEY and CDR2 is SVGEGT in the germline V gene. The CDR3 contains 19 residues. Trimming took 1 base from V and 5 from J; bases not matched to a gene: 15. The CDR3 DNA reads as TGTGCCAGCAGTTACTACCGGCGGACTAGCGGCCTGCGGGGAGATACGCAGTATTTT. Its translation is CASSYYRRTSGLRGDTQYF.

On this clonotype: This may be a read error: a much more frequent sequence differs by one nucleotide. Here the CDR3 reads CAISERDEPFF. For the CDR3, the DNA is TGTGCCATCAGTGAGCGGGATGAGCCGTTCTTC. The chain recombines TRBV10-3 with TRBJ2-1; possible D gene TRBD2, 5 bases. There are 11 residues in the CDR3. CDR1 ENHRY and CDR2 SYGVKD come from the germline V gene.

J is TRBJ2-1 and V is TRBV30, with D maybe TRBD1 (5 bases). Germline CDR1 reads GTSNPN; CDR2 reads SVGIG (reference sequence). V was pared by 4 bases and J by 4 bases, with 14 bases between. The CDR3 consists of 14 residues. CDR3 in amino acids: CAWKSRVPYNEQFF. For the CDR3, the DNA is TGTGCCTGGAAGTCCAGGGTCCCTTACAATGAGCAGTTCTTC.

The gene calls are TRBV5-1 and TRBJ2-1, with unresolved D. Trimming left V 2 bases short and J 4 bases short, with 10 bases between. Germline values: CDR1 SGHRS, CDR2 YFSETQ. CDR3 length: 14 residues. CDR3 loop: CASSLGEQYNEQFF. The CDR3 bases are TGCGCCAGCAGCTTAGGCGAGCAGTACAATGAGCAGTTCTTC.

This clonotype was observed a few times. V is TRBV20-1 and J is TRBJ2-1; 9 bases agree with TRBD2. Looked up from germline, CDR1 is DFQATT and CDR2 is SNEGSKA (reference sequence). With 0 bases clipped from V and 2 bases from J, the junction kept 5 bases outside the gene matches. This CDR3 spans 16 amino acids. CDR3 nucleotides: TGCAGTGCTAGAGATCTCCGCGGGGGGGCCTACAATGAGCAGTTCTTC. Translating it yields CSARDLRGGAYNEQFF.

This clonotype was seen a few times. The gene calls are TRBV5-3 and TRBJ2-2; tentative D call: TRBD2 (5 bases). TRBV5-3 is an ORF, with its function uncertain. This CDR3 is 14 amino acids long. V was pared by 8 bases and J by 2 bases, with 13 bases between. This chain's CDR3 is CASSGMDNTGELFF. CDR3 coding DNA: TGTGCCAGCAGCGGAATGGACAACACCGGGGAGCTGTTTTTT.

Comments on this clonotype: A much larger clone differs by one base, so this may be a read error. The rearrangement uses TRBV7-8 and TRBJ1-1; perhaps TRBD1 as D (5 bases). The V and J ends lost 2 bases and 4 bases respectively, with 17 bases between them. The germline CDR1 and CDR2 sequences are SGHVS and FQNEAQ. The CDR3 totals 16 residues. The CDR3 DNA reads as TGTGCCAGCAGCTTACTATTACTGGGGACGGGCACTGAAGCTTTCTTT. Translation: CASSLLLLGTGTEAFF.

This clonotype showed up just once. The conserved phenylalanine or tryptophan normally closing the CDR3 is absent here, so this likely arose from a read error. The chain is built from TRBV29-1 and TRBJ1-1; 9 bases are shared with TRBD1. The trim removed 4 bases at V and 1 base at J, leaving 4 bases unmatched. Germline lookup yields CDR1 SQVTM and CDR2 ANQGSEA. There are 14 residues in the CDR3. CDR3 in amino acids: CSVGRDRANTEAFL. CDR3 DNA: TGCAGCGTTGGACGGGACAGGGCGAACACTGAAGCTTTCTTG.

Notes on this clonotype: At one boundary the junction diverges from the germline segment, which might be a read error. The CDR3 spells CSARAARITGELCF. In DNA form, the CDR3 reads TGCAGTGCTAGAGCGGCCAGAATAACCGGGGAGCTGTGTTTT. V gene TRBV20-1 combines with J gene TRBJ2-2, with D maybe TRBD2 (5 bases). Per the germline V gene, CDR1 is DFQATT and CDR2 is SNEGSKA (reference sequence). CDR3 size: 14 residues.

Regarding this clonotype: This may be a read error: a much more frequent sequence differs by one nucleotide. The rearrangement joins TRBV7-9 to TRBJ1-6; the D gene is possibly TRBD1 (5 bases). Germline CDR1 SEHNR, CDR2 FQNEAQ (reference sequence). This CDR3 contains 13 residues. The CDR3 sequence is CASSLEGDSPIHF. The CDR3 nucleotides are TGTGCCAGCAGCTTAGAAGGGGATTCACCCATCCACTTT.

This clonotype has just a few counts. This CDR3 reads CAIGPFSGANVLTF. The DNA for the CDR3 is TGTGCCATCGGCCCTTTTTCTGGGGCCAACGTCCTGACTTTC. This chain joins TRBV6-6 and TRBJ2-6; D ambiguous. The length of the CDR3 is 14 residues. Germline CDR1 is MNHNY and CDR2 is SVGAGI (reference sequence). V lost 10 bases, J lost 1 base, and 11 bases lay in between.

The chain employs TRBV10-3 and TRBJ2-1, with 13 bases lining up with TRBD2. V shed 5 bases and J 0 bases; nucleotides not matched to a gene: 4. Germline V gives CDR1 ENHRY, CDR2 SYGVKD. The CDR3 consists of 17 residues. The CDR3 is CAISWTSGGSSYNEQFF. The CDR3 DNA is TGTGCCATCAGTTGGACTAGCGGGGGTAGCTCCTACAATGAGCAGTTCTTC.

CDR3 sequence (DNA): TGTGCCATTTCGGACCCGGGACTAGCACCAGATACGCAGTATTTT. Amino acids: CAISDPGLAPDTQYF. The rearrangement uses TRBV7-9 and TRBJ2-3; TRBD2 matches at 9 bases. The CDR3 runs 15 residues. V shed 10 bases and J 4 bases; nucleotides not matched to a gene: 12. Germline V gene data show CDR1 as SEHNR and CDR2 as FQNEAQ (reference sequence).

In the case of this clonotype: At one of its ends the junction is not consistent with the germline gene, which may arise from a read error. The rearrangement links TRBV4-1 to TRBJ2-1; 11 bases align to TRBD2. Germline values: CDR1 MGHRA, CDR2 YSYEKL. The CDR3 sequence is 17 residues long. This CDR3 is CVSSRGTGTSGYNEQFF. DNA of the CDR3: TGCGTCAGCAGCCGAGGCACCGGGACTAGCGGTTACAATGAGCAGTTCTTC.

Concerning this clonotype itself: A much larger clone differs from this one at a single base, so this may be a read error. The final CDR3 position lacks the conserved phenylalanine or tryptophan, pointing to a likely read error. The rearrangement links TRBV7-2 to TRBJ2-7, with TRBD2 matching over 12 bases. Trimming cost V 0 bases and J 3 bases; bases outside gene matches: 3. Looked up from germline, CDR1 is SGHTA and CDR2 is FQGNSA. The CDR3 consists of 16 residues. The CDR3 DNA follows: TGTGCCAGCAGCTTAGCGACTAGCGGGGGAGTCTACGAGCAGTACTTA. Translation: CASSLATSGGVYEQYL.

The rearrangement uses TRBV29-1 and TRBJ2-3, with D maybe TRBD2 (6 bases). CDR1 is SQVTM, CDR2 ANQGSEA, per germline. CDR3 size: 15 residues. V was shortened by 1 base and J by 2 bases, with 13 bases between the two germline ends. The CDR3 DNA sequence: TGCAGCGTTGAAGTCGCGGGAACTTACACAGATACGCAGTATTTT. Translated, it gives CSVEVAGTYTDTQYF.

This clonotype was seen more than once but under ten times. J is TRBJ2-7 and V is TRBV6-1; D tentatively reads TRBD1 or TRBD2 (6 bases each). The CDR3 contains 15 residues. The V gene's germline CDR1 is MNHNS and CDR2 SASEGT. Trimming shortened V by 3 bases and J by 2 bases, and 14 bases separated the two germline ends. CDR3 bases: TGTGCCAGCAGTGAGGGCGGGACACCGACCTACGAGCAGTACTTC. Its protein is CASSEGGTPTYEQYF.

This clonotype has a count of ten or more. This chain uses TRBV7-2 with TRBJ2-7, with 9 bases identical to TRBD1. This CDR3 has 14 amino acids. J was trimmed by 6 bases and V by 2 bases; bases with no gene match: 5. Germline assignment: CDR1 SGHTA and CDR2 FQGNSA. CDR3 nucleotide sequence: TGTGCCAGCAGCTTATTGGGACAGGGAATCGAGCAGTACTTC. Translated, it gives CASSLLGQGIEQYF.

CDR3 sequence (DNA): TGTGCCAGCAGTGTCTCGCCAAGCGCGGGTGATTCACCCCTCCACTTT. Protein: CASSVSPSAGDSPLHF. This sequence joins TRBV12-3 or TRBV12-4 and TRBJ1-6; no clear D gene. This CDR3 region has 16 residues. The V and J ends lost 5 bases and 8 bases respectively, with 19 bases between them.